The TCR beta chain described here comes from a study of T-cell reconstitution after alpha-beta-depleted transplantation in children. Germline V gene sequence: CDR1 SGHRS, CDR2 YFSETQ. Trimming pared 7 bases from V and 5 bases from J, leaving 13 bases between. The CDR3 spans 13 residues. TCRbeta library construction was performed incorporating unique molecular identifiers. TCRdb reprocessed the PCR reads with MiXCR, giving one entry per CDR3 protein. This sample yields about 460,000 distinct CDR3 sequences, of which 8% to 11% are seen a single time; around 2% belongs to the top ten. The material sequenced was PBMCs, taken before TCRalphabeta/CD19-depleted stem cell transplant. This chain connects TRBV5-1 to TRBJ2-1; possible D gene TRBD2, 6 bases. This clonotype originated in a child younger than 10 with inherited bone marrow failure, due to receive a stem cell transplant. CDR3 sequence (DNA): TGCGCCAGCCGACTAGTGGTGGACAATGAGCAGTTCTTC. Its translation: CASRLVVDNEQFF.